These 2 T cell receptor beta chains were sequenced from one sample in a study of tissue T cells after allogeneic stem cell transplantation. Repertoires were generated with immunoSEQ multiplex PCR, while TCRdb's copy carries only in-frame clones and drops some. The sample gives some 48,000 clones, 73% of which show up once; about 0.71% is in the top ten. Sequenced input: sorted cells pooled from one or two spleens. The receptors stem from a pool of C57BL/6 mice in good health.

A remark on this clone: Here the gene names and germline are mouse. The read comes to an end 1 residue before the CDR3 does, leaving the germline J gene to fill in the end. The chain uses TRBV21 and TRBJ2-1, with 13 bases aligning to TRBD2. TRBV21 is an ORF, and what it does is uncertain. With 6 bases clipped from V and 3 bases from J, the junction kept 2 bases outside the gene matches. This CDR3 spans 15 amino acids. The CDR3 region is CASRGDWGGYAEQFF. The CDR3 DNA, read in part, is TGTGCTAGCAGAGGGGACTGGGGGGGCTATGCTGAGCAGTTC.

To note about this clone: Gene names are the mouse ones. The sequenced fragment ends 1 residue before the CDR3 boundary, so the rest is inferred from the germline J gene. The J gene is TRBJ2-1, the V gene TRBV19, with 8 nucleotides matching TRBD1. This CDR3 has 13 amino acids. Trimming at V came to 5 bases and at J to 7 bases, leaving 5 bases not matched to a gene. Looked up from germline, CDR1 is FNHDT and CDR2 is SITEND (reference sequence). Here the CDR3 reads CASRPDRGAEQFF. The covered CDR3 bases are TGTGCCAGCAGGCCTGACAGGGGCGCTGAGCAGTTC.